This is a list of T cell receptor beta chains from one sample in a study of T-cell memory formation after mild COVID-19. TCRdb processed the 5' RACE reads anew with MiXCR; each CDR3 protein has one entry. The table records approximately 400,000 distinct CDR3 sequences, about 20% of them present only once. Material: PBMCs or a T cell subset sorted from them (not recorded which). These receptors were obtained from a man younger than 35 who had mild COVID-19 (a few samples of this study predate the infection). Cell type and time point are not known. The conserved cysteine and the conserved F or W are not part of the CDR3 here.

16	TRBJ2-5	TRBV7-9	ASSLAHNPSWRQETQY
10	TRBJ2-2	TRBV20-1	SGLSNTGELF
10	TRBJ1-2	TRBV7-2	ASSLDLPGYT
14	TRBJ2-5	TRBV5-1	ASSYLAGGGQETQY
13	TRBJ1-1	TRBV7-3	ASSSGTAMNTEAF
12	TRBJ2-3	TRBV24-1	ATSGGSWHDTQY
12	TRBJ2-3	TRBV11-2	ASSQTSGHGTQY
10	TRBJ2-3	TRBV20-1	SASTPWDTQY
13	TRBJ1-1	TRBV3-1	ASSHTRAGGTEAF
14	TRBJ2-2	TRBV28	ASRPGGKGRGGELF
12	TRBJ2-2	TRBV11-2	ASSLWQAGGELF
11	TRBJ1-3	TRBV28	ASSTPEGNTIY
13	TRBJ1-2	TRBV5-6	ASSLGLAGLYGYT
13	TRBJ2-3	TRBV7-9	ASSRSMALGDTQY
12	TRBJ1-1	TRBV7-2	ASSPTGTGTEAF
13	TRBJ1-1	TRBV4-3	ASSQGLWAASGAF
15	TRBJ2-6	TRBV7-3	ASSSGVVTSGANVLT
15	TRBJ1-3	TRBV2	ASSYLPIRDRGNTIY
12	TRBJ1-2	TRBV30	ACKDRVGNYGYT
11	TRBJ1-1	TRBV5-1	ASSLSPGTEAF
16	TRBJ2-2	TRBV5-1	ASSLAPGMFANTGELF
13	TRBJ1-6	TRBV7-2	ASSLNIGLGSPLH
14	TRBJ2-1	TRBV27	ASSLSAGQGAYEQF
12	TRBJ1-2	TRBV7-6	ASSPGTGTYGYT
11	TRBJ1-2	TRBV27	ASSSDGRYGYT
13	TRBJ2-7	TRBV7-9	ASSFSGTGGYEQY
12	TRBJ2-3	TRBV6-4	ASSEPGASDTQY